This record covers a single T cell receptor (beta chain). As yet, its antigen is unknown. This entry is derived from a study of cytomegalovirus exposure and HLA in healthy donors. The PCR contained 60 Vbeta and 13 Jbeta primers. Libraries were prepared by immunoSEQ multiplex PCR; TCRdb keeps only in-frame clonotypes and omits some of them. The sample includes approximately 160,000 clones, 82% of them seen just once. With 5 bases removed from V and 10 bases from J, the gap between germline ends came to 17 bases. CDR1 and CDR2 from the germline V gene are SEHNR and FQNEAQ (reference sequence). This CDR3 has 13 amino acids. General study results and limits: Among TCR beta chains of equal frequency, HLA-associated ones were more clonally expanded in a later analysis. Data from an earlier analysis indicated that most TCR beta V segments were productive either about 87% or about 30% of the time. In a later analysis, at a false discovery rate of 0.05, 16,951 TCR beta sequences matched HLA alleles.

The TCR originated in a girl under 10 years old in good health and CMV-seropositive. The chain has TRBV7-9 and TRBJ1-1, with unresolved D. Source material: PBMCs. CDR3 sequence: CASSPGRSERAFF. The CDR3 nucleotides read TGTGCCAGCAGCCCGGGGAGGTCCGAAAGAGCTTTCTTT.